This T cell receptor beta chain emerged from a study of early stage breast cancer tumors. Study-wide background: About 70% of the 16 invasive tumors were ER+, PR+ and HER2-.

Each sample had two DNA replicates, 0.45 to 0.65 ug blood or around 1.5 ug tissue. TCRdb's copy holds only in-frame clones and misses some; the assay was immunoSEQ multiplex PCR. The top ten clones hold about 4.7% of a sample with around 31,000 clones, 70% to 75% of them seen once. Trimming shortened V by 4 bases and J by 4 bases, and 17 bases separated the two germline ends. The germline CDR1 and CDR2 sequences are SGHDT and YYEEEE. This CDR3 spans 15 amino acids. The specimen sequenced was blood. The sequence was collected from a person aged 35-49 years with breast cancer. The genes are TRBV5-6 and TRBJ1-1; TRBD1 is a possible D gene (5 bases). The DNA of the CDR3 is TGTGCCAGCAGCCCGATTAGTACCGGGGGCACTGAAGCTTTCTTT. Translated: CASSPISTGGTEAFF. Full variable domain (remainder filled in from reference TRBV5-6 and TRBJ1-1): DAGVTQSPTHLIKTRGQQVTLRCSPKSGHDTVSWYQQALGQGPQFIFQYYEEEERQRGNFPDRFSGHQFPNYSSELNVNALLLGDSALYLCASSPISTGGTEAFFGQGTRLTVV.